This TCR beta chain appears in the sequencing data of a study of cytomegalovirus exposure and HLA in healthy donors. Study-wide points: With later analysis, a missense DCLRE1C variant became linked to TCR beta V- and J-gene trimming. Across donors, most TCRs were seen rarely, yet some public ones were widespread.

Details on this clone: Its antigen remains unknown.

Trimming cost V 7 bases and J 3 bases; bases outside gene matches: 7. The germline V gene has CDR1 LNHDA and CDR2 SQIVND (reference sequence). CDR3 length: 15 residues. The PCR contained 60 Vbeta and 13 Jbeta primers. Profiled with immunoSEQ multiplex PCR; TCRdb holds only in-frame clones, not every one. Seen here are approximately 110,000 clones, around 72% observed once, and the top ten hold approximately 5.6%. The rearrangement links TRBV19 to TRBJ2-3, with 10 positions matching TRBD1. This sequence originates from a male donor in good health and CMV-seronegative. Material: PBMCs. The CDR3 reads CASNLRQGATDTQYF. The CDR3 region has the DNA TGTGCCAGTAACCTGAGACAGGGGGCAACAGATACGCAGTATTTT.